The present entry profiles one TCR beta chain with its context. Its antigen is unidentified. The record originates from a study of tissue T cells after allogeneic stem cell transplantation. Study-level points and caveats: Tissue-detected TCR repertoire was only partly captured by blood and spleen T cells.

CDR3 length: 18 residues. Trimming took 2 bases from V and 7 from J, leaving 24 bases between them. Germline values: CDR1 SGHTA, CDR2 FQGNSA. Assay: immunoSEQ multiplex PCR; the TCRdb copy retains only in-frame clones and omits some. The table has 6,000 to 8,000 clones, 69% seen once. The receptor was isolated from a woman aged 18 to 49 with breast cancer. The chain joins TRBV7-2 to TRBJ2-1; D possibly corresponds to TRBD1 (6 bases). Sample: tissue from the stomach, taken at autopsy. CDR3 sequence: CASSLWGPVFLLSNEQFF. CDR3 sequence (DNA): TGTGCCAGCAGCTTATGGGGGCCCGTCTTTCTTCTTTCTAATGAGCAGTTCTTC.